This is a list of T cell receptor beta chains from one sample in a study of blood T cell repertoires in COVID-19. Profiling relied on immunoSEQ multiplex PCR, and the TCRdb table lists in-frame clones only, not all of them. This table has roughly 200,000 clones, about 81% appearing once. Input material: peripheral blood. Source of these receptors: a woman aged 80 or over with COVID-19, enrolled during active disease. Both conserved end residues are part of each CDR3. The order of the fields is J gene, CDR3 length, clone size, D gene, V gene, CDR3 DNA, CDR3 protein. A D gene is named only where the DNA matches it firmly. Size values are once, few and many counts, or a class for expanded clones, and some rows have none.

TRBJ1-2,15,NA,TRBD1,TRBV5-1,TGCGCCAGCAGGCATGGGACAGACGCCTTCTATGGCTACACCTTC,CASRHGTDAFYGYTF
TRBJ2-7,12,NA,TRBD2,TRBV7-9,TGTGCCAGCAGCGGGGGGGCCTACGAGCAGTACTTC,CASSGGAYEQYF
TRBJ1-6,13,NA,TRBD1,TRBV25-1,TGTGCCAGCAGGGGACAGGATAATTCACCCCTCCACTTT,CASRGQDNSPLHF
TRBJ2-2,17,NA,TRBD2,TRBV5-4,TGTGCCAGCAGCCCCTCGCGGGGGGGCCGGGGCACCGGGGAGCTGTTTTTT,CASSPSRGGRGTGELFF
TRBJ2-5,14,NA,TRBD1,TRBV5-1,TGCGCCAGCAGCGGACAGGGGGCTCGGGAGACCCAGTACTTC,CASSGQGARETQYF
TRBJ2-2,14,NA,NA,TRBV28,TGTGCCAGCAAGCATGCGGCCAACACCGGGGAGCTGTTTTTT,CASKHAANTGELFF
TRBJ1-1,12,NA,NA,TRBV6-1,TGTGCCAGCAGTGAAGATGAGATTGAAGCTTTCTTT,CASSEDEIEAFF
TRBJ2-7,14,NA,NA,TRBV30,TGTGCCTGGACGGACAGGAGGGTAGGCTACGAGCAGTACTTC,CAWTDRRVGYEQYF
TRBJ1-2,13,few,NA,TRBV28,TGTGCCAGCAGTTTGGGGGCTTCCAGAGGCTACACCTTC,CASSLGASRGYTF
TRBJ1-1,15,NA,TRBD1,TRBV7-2,TGTGCCAGCAGCTCCCAGACAGGGGGCAGGACTGAAGCTTTCTTT,CASSSQTGGRTEAFF
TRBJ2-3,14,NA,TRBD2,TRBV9,TGTGCCAGCAGCGGTAGCGGGAGCACAGATACGCAGTATTTT,CASSGSGSTDTQYF
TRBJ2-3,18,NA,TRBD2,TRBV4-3,TGCGCCAGCAGCCAAGATCGCGGACTAGCGGGATTCACAGATACGCAGTATTTT,CASSQDRGLAGFTDTQYF
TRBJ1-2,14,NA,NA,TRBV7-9,TGTGCCAGCAGTTTACAGGGCTTGAGCTATGGCTACACCTTC,CASSLQGLSYGYTF
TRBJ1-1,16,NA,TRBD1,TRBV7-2,TGTGCCAGCTCTGGGGGACAGGGGATGTTTGGCACTGAAGCTTTCTTT,CASSGGQGMFGTEAFF
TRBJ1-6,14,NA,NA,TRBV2,TGTGCCAGCAGTGAACAGGGATTCAATTCACCCCTCCACTTT,CASSEQGFNSPLHF
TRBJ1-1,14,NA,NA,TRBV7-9,TGTGCCAGCAGACGGGGGGCAGGGAACACTGAAGCTTTCTTT,CASRRGAGNTEAFF
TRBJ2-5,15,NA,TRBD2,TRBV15,TGTGCCACCAGCAGAGATAGCGGGGCTGTTGAGACCCAGTACTTC,CATSRDSGAVETQYF
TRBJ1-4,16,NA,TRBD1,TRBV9,TGTGCCAGCAGCGTAGGTGGGACAGCAACTAATGAAAAACTGTTTTTT,CASSVGGTATNEKLFF
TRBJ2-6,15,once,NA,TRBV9,TGTGCCAGCAGCGGTTCGGGGGCTGGGGCCAACGTCCTGACTTTC,CASSGSGAGANVLTF
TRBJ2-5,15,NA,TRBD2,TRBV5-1,TGCGCCAGCAGTGACGCCGGACTAGCGGGAGAGACCCAGTACTTC,CASSDAGLAGETQYF
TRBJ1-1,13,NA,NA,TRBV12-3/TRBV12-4,TGTGCCAGCAGCGCGGAAATCTACACTGAAGCTTTCTTT,CASSAEIYTEAFF
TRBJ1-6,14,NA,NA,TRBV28,TGTGCCAGCAGTTTTCGGGGGTATGGGTCACCCCTCCACTTT,CASSFRGYGSPLHF
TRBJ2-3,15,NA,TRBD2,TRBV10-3,TGTGCCACCAACCCGGGACTAGCGGGGGAAGATACGCAGTATTTT,CATNPGLAGEDTQYF
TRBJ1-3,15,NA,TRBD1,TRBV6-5,TGTGCCAGCAGTTCCGGACAGGGGGGTTTTCGCACCATATATTTT,CASSSGQGGFRTIYF
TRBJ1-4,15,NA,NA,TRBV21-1,TGTGCCAGCAGCAAAGCGGGCCCCCGGGAGGAAAAACTGTTTTTT,CASSKAGPREEKLFF
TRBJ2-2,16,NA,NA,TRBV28,TGTGCCAGCAGCCCTTATAAAATCGGCGGATCTGGGGAGCTGTTTTTT,CASSPYKIGGSGELFF
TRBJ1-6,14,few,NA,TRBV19,TGTGCCAGTACCTCACAGGGCTTTAATTCACCCCTCCACTTT,CASTSQGFNSPLHF